Presented here are 8 T cell receptor beta chains from one specimen sequenced in a study of cytomegalovirus exposure and HLA in healthy donors. Use of 60 Vbeta and 13 Jbeta primers characterized the PCR. Produced via immunoSEQ multiplex PCR; TCRdb's table is partial and in-frame only. The sample has 100,000 to 150,000 clones, and its top ten clones hold under 2%. The sequenced sample was PBMCs. The receptors were gathered from a woman in her 40s in good health and CMV-seropositive.

CDR3 nucleotides: TGCGCCAGCAGACTATACAGGGGCAACACTGAAGCTTTCTTT. It specifies CASRLYRGNTEAFF. V is TRBV4-1 and J is TRBJ1-1, with 7 bases aligning to TRBD1. CDR3 length: 14 residues. Germline CDR1 reads MGHRA; CDR2 reads YSYEKL. V gave up 6 bases and J gave up 2 bases; unmatched junction bases: 6.

V and J are TRBV2 and TRBJ2-1; 12 bases are a match to TRBD2. Germline lookup yields CDR1 SNHLY and CDR2 FYNNEI. There are 18 residues in the CDR3. J lost 3 bases, V lost 3 bases, and 9 bases had no gene match. CDR3 region: CASSEVTSGSVFYNEQFF. For the CDR3, the DNA is TGTGCCAGCAGTGAGGTGACTAGCGGGAGCGTTTTCTACAATGAGCAGTTCTTC.

The V gene is TRBV10-1, the J gene TRBJ1-5, with D possibly TRBD1 on 6 matching bases. This CDR3 has 14 residues. The V gene lost 6 bases and the J gene lost 4 bases, with 13 bases spanning the gap. Germline V gene lookup returns CDR1 WNHNN and CDR2 SYGVQD (reference sequence). The CDR3 nucleotides are TGCGCCAGCAGGAGGGGGGGAGGGAATCAGCCCCAGCATTTT. Protein sequence: CASRRGGGNQPQHF.

DNA of the CDR3: TGTGCCAGCAGCCCCGGGACTAGCGGGGGGTTCACCGGGGAGCTGTTTTTT. Translation gives CASSPGTSGGFTGELFF. V is TRBV7-6 and J is TRBJ2-2; 15 bases agree with TRBD2. With 5 bases clipped from V and 4 bases from J, the junction kept 5 bases outside the gene matches. The CDR3 contains 17 residues. Germline V gene sequence: CDR1 SGHVS, CDR2 FNYEAQ. Using reference TRBV7-6 and TRBJ2-2 for the parts outside the CDR3, the full variable domain is GAGVSQSPRYKVTKRGQDVALRCDPISGHVSLYWYRQALGQGPEFLTYFNYEAQQDKSGLPNDRFSAERPEGSISTLTIQRTEQRDSAMYRCASSPGTSGGFTGELFFGEGSRLTVL.

The chain recombines TRBV7-9 with TRBJ2-7, with TRBD2 identical over 8 bases. The J segment lost 0 bases and the V segment lost 3 bases, leaving 7 bases of the junction unmatched. Germline values: CDR1 SEHNR, CDR2 FQNEAQ (reference sequence). The CDR3 runs 16 residues. The DNA for the CDR3 is TGTGCCAGCAGCTTTCGGGGGGGGGAGTACTCCTACGAGCAGTACTTC. It encodes CASSFRGGEYSYEQYF.

The chain links TRBV5-1 to TRBJ1-1; TRBD1 aligns across 9 bases. Germline V gene sequence: CDR1 SGHRS, CDR2 YFSETQ. J lost 0 bases, V lost 7 bases, and 4 bases had no gene match. The CDR3 length is 14 residues. The DNA of the CDR3 is TGCGCCAGCCAGACAGGGGGAATGAACACTGAAGCTTTCTTT. This encodes CASQTGGMNTEAFF. The full variable domain, with the rest looked up from reference TRBV5-1 and TRBJ1-1, is KAGVTQTPRYLIKTRGQQVTLSCSPISGHRSVSWYQQTPGQGLQFLFEYFSETQRNKGNFPGRFSGRQFSNSRSEMNVSTLELGDSALYLCASQTGGMNTEAFFGQGTRLTVV.

V is TRBV7-8 and J is TRBJ2-7; no reliable D call. The V end lost 1 base, the J end lost 4 bases, and 14 bases lay between the germline ends. Germline V gene lookup returns CDR1 SGHVS and CDR2 FQNEAQ. The CDR3 contains 15 residues. CDR3 DNA sequence: TGTGCCAGCAGCTTAGAGGTAACAGCTCTATACGAGCAGTACTTC. As protein: CASSLEVTALYEQYF. The variable domain in full, completed from reference TRBV7-8 and TRBJ2-7, reads GAGVSQSPRYKVAKRGQDVALRCDPISGHVSLFWYQQALGQGPEFLTYFQNEAQLDKSGLPSDRFFAERPEGSVSTLKIQRTQQEDSAVYLCASSLEVTALYEQYFGPGTRLTVT.

The chain links TRBV28 to TRBJ1-4, with no clear D. This CDR3 has 12 residues. Germline loops: CDR1 MDHEN, CDR2 SYDVKM. V shed 8 bases and J shed 11 bases, with 15 bases lying between them. The CDR3 sequence: CASFTGKGKLFF. Here the CDR3 DNA reads TGTGCCAGCTTTACCGGGAAAGGGAAACTGTTTTTT. Together with reference TRBV28 and TRBJ1-4, the CDR3 gives the full variable domain: DVKVTQSSRYLVKRTGEKVFLECVQDMDHENMFWYRQDPGLGLRLIYFSYDVKMKEKGDIPEGYSVSREKKERFSLILESASTNQTSMYLCASFTGKGKLFFGSGTQLSVL.